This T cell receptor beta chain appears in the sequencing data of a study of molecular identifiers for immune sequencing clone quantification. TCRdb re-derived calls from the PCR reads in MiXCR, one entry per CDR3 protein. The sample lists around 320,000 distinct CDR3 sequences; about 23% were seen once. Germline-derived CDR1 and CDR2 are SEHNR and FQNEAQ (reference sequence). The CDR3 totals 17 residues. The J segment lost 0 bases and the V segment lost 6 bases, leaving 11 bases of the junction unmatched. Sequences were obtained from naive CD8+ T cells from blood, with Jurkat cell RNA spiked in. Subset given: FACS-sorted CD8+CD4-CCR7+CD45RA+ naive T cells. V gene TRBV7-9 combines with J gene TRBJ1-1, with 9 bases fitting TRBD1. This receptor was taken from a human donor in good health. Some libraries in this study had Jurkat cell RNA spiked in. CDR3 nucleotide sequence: TGTGCCAGCAGTTTGGACAGGGGTAAGGGGCTGAACACTGAAGCTTTCTTT. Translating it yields CASSLDRGKGLNTEAFF.